This T cell receptor beta chain stems from a study of regulatory T cells in long-lasting Graves disease. Points from the study as a whole: Relative to newly diagnosed Graves' patients, persistent ones had lower TCR diversity. Having few samples may have compromised the accuracy.

Arm-PCR with iRepertoire HTBI primers amplified the CDR3 regions for these TCR beta libraries. From the multiplex PCR reads, TCRdb called clonotypes with MiXCR, one entry per CDR3 protein. Seen here are hundreds of thousands of distinct CDR3 sequences, around 17% observed once, and the top ten hold roughly 27%. Time point meaning: newly diagnosed GD, antithyroid drugs for less than 3 months. RNA isolated from PBMCs was used to make the TCR library. V lost 1 base and J 5 bases, leaving 9 bases between the germline ends. The CDR3 spans 13 residues. Per the germline V gene, CDR1 is SGHVS and CDR2 is FNYEAQ. This clonotype has at least ten counts. Its specificity is not known. A much larger clone differs from this one at a single base, so this may be a read error. In addition, the sample was reused for a study of T cells in Graves' hyperthyroidism and ophthalmopathy. This second study notes: Used for diagnoses were clinical symptoms, serum thyroxine and TRAb, thyroid ultrasound and orbital computed tomography.

This TCR came from a man aged 35 to 55 with Graves disease. This chain links TRBV7-6 with TRBJ2-7; D is ambiguous. This sample comprised peripheral blood mononuclear cells (PBMCs), obtained at new diagnosis, from a patient treated with antithyroid drugs. The CDR3 DNA sequence: TGTGCCAGCAGCTTAGTGGAGAGCCACGAGCAGTACTTC. Protein sequence: CASSLVESHEQYF.